The 29 T cell receptor beta chains presented below share a single source sample, sequenced in a study of T-cell reconstitution after alpha-beta-depleted transplantation in children. Molecular barcoding with unique molecular identifiers was used for the TCRbeta library. TCRdb redid the calling of the PCR reads with MiXCR, one entry per CDR3 protein. The table shows some 640,000 distinct CDR3 sequences, with 16% occurring only once. The sample here was PBMCs from the stem cell graft donor, taken from the stem cell graft. These receptors were obtained from a human donor who donated a stem cell graft to a child with acute myeloid leukemia.

Concerning this clonotype: A much larger clone differs by one base, so this may be a read error. The V and J genes are TRBV20-1 and TRBJ2-2, with TRBD1 matching 7 bases. Germline-derived CDR1 and CDR2 are DFQATT and SNEGSKA (reference sequence). This CDR3 region has 14 residues. J was trimmed by 4 bases and V by 3 bases; bases with no gene match: 5. CDR3 sequence: CSASDGDSTGELFF. CDR3 coding DNA: TGCAGTGCTAGCGACGGGGACAGCACCGGGGAGCTGTTTTTT.

This clonotype was picked up many times. The chain links TRBV20-1 to TRBJ2-3; no clear D gene. Germline values: CDR1 DFQATT, CDR2 SNEGSKA (reference sequence). The CDR3 is 12 residues long. The ends were cut back, 0 bases at V and 2 bases at J, with 3 bases in the middle. DNA for the CDR3: TGCAGTGCTAGAGACTACACAGATACGCAGTATTTT. Its protein is CSARDYTDTQYF.

V usage is TRBV24-1 and J usage is TRBJ1-2; possibly TRBD1 for D (6 bases). The CDR3 is made up of 14 amino acids. CDR1 and CDR2 (germline): KGHDR, SFDVKD. V dropped 5 bases and J dropped 3 bases, with 12 bases sitting between them. CDR3 sequence reads: CATSGRGGDYGYTF. In nucleotides, the CDR3 is TGTGCCACCAGTGGGAGGGGGGGCGACTATGGCTACACCTTC.

With regard to this clonotype: A read error may account for a junction end that differs from germline. The chain is built from TRBV7-3 and TRBJ2-5; 10 bases line up with TRBD2. This CDR3 is built from 15 residues. CDR1 is SGHTA, CDR2 FQGTGA, per germline. The CDR3: CASSLIAGGTETLYF. The CDR3 DNA follows: TGTGCCAGCAGCTTAATAGCGGGGGGCACGGAGACCCTGTACTTC.

In this sample, this clonotype turned up a few times. V is TRBV5-4 and J is TRBJ2-2; 7 bases map to TRBD1. This CDR3 contains 15 residues. Per the germline V gene, CDR1 is SGHNT and CDR2 is YYREEE (reference sequence). With V trimmed by 10 bases and J by 2 bases, 11 bases remained unmatched. The CDR3, as DNA: TGTGCCTCCTCGAGGGACAGCGCAAACACCGGGGAGCTGTTTTTT. This gives the protein CASSRDSANTGELFF.

This clonotype was found a few times. The gene calls are TRBV14 and TRBJ1-2; D possibly corresponds to TRBD1 (5 bases). CDR3 length: 15 residues. V gave up 0 bases and J gave up 4 bases, with 12 bases separating them. Germline V gene sequence: CDR1 SGHDN, CDR2 FVKESK. The CDR3 here is CASSQERGNSYGYTF. The CDR3 DNA follows: TGTGCCAGCAGCCAAGAACGGGGGAACAGCTATGGCTACACCTTC.

This clonotype was counted ten times or more. This rearrangement joins TRBV29-1 to TRBJ2-7; either TRBD1 or TRBD2 may supply D (5 bases each). V lost 6 bases and J 2 bases, leaving 14 bases between the germline ends. The CDR3 is 13 residues long. The germline V gene encodes CDR1 SQVTM and CDR2 ANQGSEA. The CDR3 here is CSVVGTGTYEQYF. CDR3 DNA sequence: TGCAGCGTGGTAGGGACGGGAACCTACGAGCAGTACTTC.

This clonotype was seen ten or more times. The chain uses TRBV12-3 or TRBV12-4 and TRBJ2-4; D is possibly TRBD2 (7 bases). The CDR3 runs to 15 residues. Trimming cost V 4 bases and J 1 base, with 11 bases left between them. The CDR3 DNA sequence: TGTGCCAGCAGTTCCGCGGGGGCGGCCAAAAACATTCAGTACTTC. Translating gives CASSSAGAAKNIQYF.

The sample holds many counts of this clonotype. The gene calls are TRBV5-1 and TRBJ2-3; 12 bases line up with TRBD2. V was pared by 4 bases and J by 4 bases, with 4 bases of the junction left unmatched. The CDR3 runs 15 residues. Germline V gene data show CDR1 as SGHRS and CDR2 as YFSETQ. CDR3 residues: CASSPLAGGADTQYF. CDR3 nucleotide sequence: TGCGCCAGCAGCCCACTAGCGGGGGGAGCAGATACGCAGTATTTT.

The rearrangement uses TRBV5-1 and TRBJ2-7; the match to TRBD2 covers 7 bases. This CDR3 is built from 16 residues. The ends lost 5 bases at V and 1 base at J; junction bases unmatched: 12. Germline CDR1 reads SGHRS; CDR2 reads YFSETQ. The CDR3, as DNA: TGCGCCAGCAGTGGCTCTCGTGGCGGGGGTTCCTACGAGCAGTACTTC. Translated, it gives CASSGSRGGGSYEQYF.

A few counts support this clonotype. The V and J genes are TRBV4-1 and TRBJ2-5, with TRBD1 matching 12 bases. Unmatched junction bases numbered 0, after V lost 0 bases and J lost 4 bases. CDR1 MGHRA and CDR2 YSYEKL come from the germline V gene. This CDR3 comprises 15 residues. CDR3 residues: CASSQEGQGAETQYF. The CDR3 DNA reads as TGCGCCAGCAGCCAAGAGGGACAGGGGGCAGAGACCCAGTACTTC.

The table lists this clonotype with many counts. CDR3 DNA sequence: TGCAGTGCTAGGCCCCTGGACAGGGATGATGGCTACACCTTC. Amino acids: CSARPLDRDDGYTF. The chain joins TRBV20-1 to TRBJ1-2; 8 bases map to TRBD1. Germline CDR1 reads DFQATT; CDR2 reads SNEGSKA (reference sequence). The CDR3 contains 14 residues. With V trimmed by 3 bases and J by 6 bases, 9 bases remained unmatched.

This clonotype was observed many times. The chain joins TRBV6-5 to TRBJ2-1, with D perhaps TRBD1 (6 bases). Germline CDR1 is MNHEY and CDR2 is SVGAGI. This CDR3 is 15 amino acids long. Trimming pared 0 bases from V and 4 bases from J, leaving 10 bases between. DNA for the CDR3: TGTGCCAGCAGTTACTCGGGACACCTGTACAATGAGCAGTTCTTC. Its translation is CASSYSGHLYNEQFF.

The V and J genes are TRBV4-2 and TRBJ2-3; the D gene could be TRBD1 or TRBD2 (6 bases each). This CDR3 is built from 17 residues. Germline V lookup: CDR1 LGHNA, CDR2 YNFKEQ. The germline V and J ends were trimmed by 4 bases and 3 bases, with 20 bases remaining between them. As DNA, the CDR3 is TGTGCCAGCAGCCCCTTAAGGGGGAGGAAGGGAACAGATACGCAGTATTTT. It codes for CASSPLRGRKGTDTQYF.

There are a few counts of this clonotype. This chain connects TRBV12-3 or TRBV12-4 to TRBJ2-4; weak D call: TRBD1 (5 bases). The CDR3 is 13 residues long. With 3 bases removed from V and 8 bases from J, the gap between germline ends came to 11 bases. CDR3 in DNA: TGTGCCAGCAGTTTGCCAGGGAATGACATTCAGTACTTC. The encoded protein is CASSLPGNDIQYF.

The rearrangement joins TRBV12-3 or TRBV12-4 to TRBJ2-3; the D gene is possibly TRBD2 (7 bases). V was clipped by 7 bases and J by 2 bases, with 16 bases between them. There are 15 residues in the CDR3. CDR3 protein: CASTWGRGNTDTQYF. In nucleotides, the CDR3 is TGTGCCAGCACCTGGGGGCGGGGGAACACAGATACGCAGTATTTT.

This clonotype was detected many times. This chain links TRBV6-6 with TRBJ1-2, with TRBD1 as a possible D gene (6 bases). Trimming pared 5 bases from V and 8 bases from J, leaving 15 bases between. The CDR3 runs to 13 residues. Germline V gene sequence: CDR1 MNHNY, CDR2 SVGAGI (reference sequence). Here the CDR3 reads CASSRQASGGYTF. The CDR3 nucleotides are TGTGCCAGCAGTCGACAGGCCTCTGGAGGCTACACCTTC.

This clonotype was recorded many times. The V call is TRBV20-1, the J call TRBJ2-6; D unclear. This CDR3 spans 15 amino acids. Germline values: CDR1 DFQATT, CDR2 SNEGSKA (reference sequence). The germline V and J ends were trimmed by 8 bases and 2 bases, with 16 bases remaining between them. This chain's CDR3 is CSPRTGHTGANVLTF. CDR3 coding DNA: TGCAGTCCACGGACCGGGCACACTGGGGCCAACGTCCTGACTTTC.

This clonotype was seen at least ten times. The V call is TRBV20-1, the J call TRBJ1-6; 7 nucleotides agree with TRBD1. The CDR3 is made up of 17 amino acids. The V and J ends lost 1 base and 7 bases, in that order; junction bases with no gene match: 13. Germline V lookup: CDR1 DFQATT, CDR2 SNEGSKA (reference sequence). CDR3: CSARGWDSRIMNSPLHF. The DNA of the CDR3 is TGCAGTGCTAGAGGATGGGACAGTCGTATAATGAATTCACCCCTCCACTTT.

Points on this clonotype: One end of the junction does not line up with germline, which may come from a read error. The rearrangement uses TRBV7-2 and TRBJ2-1; 8 bases agree with TRBD2. Germline loops: CDR1 SGHTA, CDR2 FQGNSA. The CDR3 spans 14 residues. The CDR3 sequence is CASTLYGGADEQFF. The DNA for the CDR3 is TGTGCCAGCACCTTATACGGGGGGGCAGATGAGCAGTTCTTC.

This clonotype was seen more than once but under ten times. The chain carries TRBV7-9 and TRBJ2-3; D perhaps matches TRBD2 (6 bases). V was clipped by 5 bases and J by 1 base, with 16 bases between them. Germline V gene data show CDR1 as SEHNR and CDR2 as FQNEAQ (reference sequence). CDR3 length: 16 residues. The CDR3 DNA follows: TGTGCCAGCAGCCGATTCGGGGGAGATGGCACAGATACGCAGTATTTT. Residues: CASSRFGGDGTDTQYF.

This clonotype was detected many times. This sequence joins TRBV29-1 and TRBJ1-2; D is undetermined. The V gene lost 4 bases and the J gene lost 8 bases, with 8 bases spanning the gap. The germline CDR1 and CDR2 sequences are SQVTM and ANQGSEA. The CDR3 length is 10 residues. The CDR3 sequence is CSVGSEGYTF. The DNA of the CDR3 is TGCAGCGTTGGGTCGGAGGGCTACACCTTC.

This clonotype has at least ten counts. The V call is TRBV24-1, the J call TRBJ2-3; D is uncertain. Germline CDR1 reads KGHDR; CDR2 reads SFDVKD. The CDR3 totals 15 residues. Trimming took off 3 bases at V and 1 base at J, with 10 bases between the two ends. CDR3 nucleotide sequence: TGTGCCACCAGTGATACCCCGTCCCGCACAGATACGCAGTATTTT. Protein: CATSDTPSRTDTQYF.

Turning to this clonotype: Relative to the germline gene, one junction end is altered; a read error may explain this. This chain uses TRBV7-2 with TRBJ1-5; weak D call: TRBD1 (6 bases). The CDR3 contains 13 residues. Germline V gives CDR1 SGHTA, CDR2 FQGNSA. This CDR3 is CASRLGGDQPQHF. CDR3 sequence (DNA): TGTGCCAGCAGGTTAGGGGGGGATCAGCCCCAGCATTTT.

This clonotype was counted only a few times. The germline gene is not matched at one end of the junction; a read error may be the cause. The chain joins TRBV12-3 or TRBV12-4 to TRBJ2-2; the D gene is possibly TRBD2 (6 bases). This CDR3 has 13 residues. In DNA, the CDR3 is TGCGCCACTTCGGGGGCGAACACCGGGGAGCTGTTTTTT. Its translation: CATSGANTGELFF.

This clonotype was seen repeatedly, ten times or more. The chain has TRBV20-1 and TRBJ1-1, with a tentative D call TRBD1 (5 bases). CDR1 is DFQATT, CDR2 SNEGSKA, per germline (reference sequence). V was cut by 5 bases and J by 0 bases, with 13 bases left in between. The CDR3 runs 14 residues. The DNA for the CDR3 is TGCAGTGCTTTGACAGTACCTATGAACACTGAAGCTTTCTTT. Protein: CSALTVPMNTEAFF.

This clonotype was seen more than once but under ten times. V is TRBV20-1 and J is TRBJ2-3; 9 bases agree with TRBD1. Unmatched junction bases numbered 8, after V lost 1 base and J lost 0 bases. The CDR3 extends over 17 amino acids. The germline gives CDR1 DFQATT, CDR2 SNEGSKA (reference sequence). CDR3 bases: TGCAGTGCTAGAGGTTCGGGGACAGGGAGAAGCACAGATACGCAGTATTTT. Translation: CSARGSGTGRSTDTQYF.

This clonotype was picked up many times. This chain connects TRBV20-1 to TRBJ1-2; unclear D gene. The CDR3 has 12 amino acids. From germline, CDR1 is DFQATT and CDR2 SNEGSKA (reference sequence). V was cut by 3 bases and J by 3 bases, with 8 bases left in between. In DNA, the CDR3 is TGCAGTGCTAGTACCACCCACTATGGCTACACCTTC. Its protein product is CSASTTHYGYTF.

The V call is TRBV9, the J call TRBJ2-1, with TRBD2 identical over 9 bases. Germline CDR1 SGDLS, CDR2 YYNGEE. The length of the CDR3 is 16 residues. V lost 4 bases to trimming and J lost 4 bases; unmatched junction nucleotides: 9. This CDR3 is CASSPYVTSGYNEQFF. Here the CDR3 DNA reads TGTGCCAGCAGCCCCTACGTGACTAGCGGATACAATGAGCAGTTCTTC.